The 30 T cell receptor beta chains presented below share a single source sample, sequenced in a study of blood T cells in healthy people across ages. The authors ran a second PCR of roughly 7 to 11 cycles using a sample-barcoded 5' primer and a J-beta primer mix. TCRdb recomputed calls from the 5' RACE reads with MiXCR, one row per CDR3 protein. Of about 1.5 million distinct CDR3 sequences in the sample, 35% to 45% were seen once. Sequencing was carried out using blood. These receptors originate from a woman aged 18-30 years in good health.

The chain employs TRBV30 and TRBJ2-1, with D unclear. V was trimmed by 4 bases and J by 6 bases, leaving 13 bases between them. The CDR3 is 13 amino acids. Germline V CDR1 and CDR2: GTSNPN, SVGIG (reference sequence). CDR3 DNA: TGTGCCTGGAATCTCGGAGTCGGCAATGAGCAGTTCTTC. Residues: CAWNLGVGNEQFF.

The chain employs TRBV12-3 or TRBV12-4 and TRBJ2-1; D remains unclear. The CDR3 extends over 14 amino acids. V lost 7 bases and J 0 bases, leaving 10 bases between the germline ends. Written as DNA, the CDR3 is TGTGCCAGCATTCGAGGAAGCTCCTACAATGAGCAGTTCTTC. Translation: CASIRGSSYNEQFF.

The gene calls are TRBV5-1 and TRBJ2-7; D gene uncertain. There are 15 residues in the CDR3. The germline V and J ends were trimmed by 4 bases and 0 bases, with 14 bases remaining between them. Germline CDR1 and CDR2: SGHRS and YFSETQ. CDR3 coding DNA: TGCGCCAGCAGCCCGGACCAGGCCAGCTCCTACGAGCAGTACTTC. Protein: CASSPDQASSYEQYF.

A note on this clonotype: A read error is possible here, since a much larger clone lies one base away. This chain joins TRBV7-9 and TRBJ1-6; D gene ambiguous. The germline V gene has CDR1 SEHNR and CDR2 FQNEAQ (reference sequence). The CDR3 loop spans 14 amino acids. The germline V and J ends were trimmed by 1 base and 2 bases, with 3 bases remaining between them. The CDR3 protein is CASSLGAYNSPLHF. The CDR3 DNA reads as TGTGCCAGCAGCTTAGGCGCCTATAATTCACCCCTCCACTTT.

This clonotype occurred a few times. This chain links TRBV11-2 with TRBJ2-3; D remains ambiguous. With 5 bases removed from V and 0 bases from J, the gap between germline ends came to 12 bases. This CDR3 has 15 residues. Germline V gene lookup returns CDR1 SGHAT and CDR2 FQNNGV. This CDR3 is CASSTLQTSTDTQYF. CDR3 sequence (DNA): TGTGCCAGCAGCACCCTGCAAACTAGCACAGATACGCAGTATTTT.

The sample holds a few counts of this clonotype. The chain recombines TRBV28 with TRBJ2-3; the D is unclear. Trimming shortened V by 2 bases and J by 10 bases, and 7 bases separated the two germline ends. The CDR3 covers 11 residues. CDR1 and CDR2 from the germline V gene are MDHEN and SYDVKM. CDR3 bases: TGTGCCAGCAGTTTAGCTACCCCGCAGTATTTT. Translation gives CASSLATPQYF.

The V call is TRBV12-3 or TRBV12-4, the J call TRBJ2-7; no firm D call. CDR3 length: 12 residues. The ends were cut back, 3 bases at V and 6 bases at J, with 9 bases in the middle. The CDR3 here is CASSFLLGEQYF. The CDR3 DNA is TGTGCCAGCAGTTTCCTCCTAGGCGAGCAGTACTTC.

This clonotype was picked up a small number of times. The chain links TRBV5-1 to TRBJ2-7; 9 bases align to TRBD1. The CDR3 is 15 amino acids. Germline loops: CDR1 SGHRS, CDR2 YFSETQ. J was trimmed by 3 bases and V by 3 bases; bases with no gene match: 7. This chain's CDR3 is CASSSYPGQGYEQYF. CDR3 nucleotide sequence: TGCGCCAGCAGCTCCTACCCGGGACAGGGCTACGAGCAGTACTTC. The whole variable domain, remainder taken from reference TRBV5-1 and TRBJ2-7, is KAGVTQTPRYLIKTRGQQVTLSCSPISGHRSVSWYQQTPGQGLQFLFEYFSETQRNKGNFPGRFSGRQFSNSRSEMNVSTLELGDSALYLCASSSYPGQGYEQYFGPGTRLTVT.

The chain recombines TRBV6-5 with TRBJ1-1; the D gene is possibly TRBD1 (5 bases). Germline V gives CDR1 MNHEY, CDR2 SVGAGI. Trimming shortened V by 0 bases and J by 5 bases, and 16 bases separated the two germline ends. This CDR3 comprises 16 residues. The CDR3 sequence: CASSYSLLVGQTEAFF. The CDR3 region has the DNA TGTGCCAGCAGTTACTCCCTTTTGGTGGGGCAAACTGAAGCTTTCTTT.

This clonotype turned up a few times. CDR3 sequence (DNA): TGTGCCAGCAGCTTAATGACCCGGGCTGAGTATGGCTACACCTTC. It translates to CASSLMTRAEYGYTF. The chain employs TRBV7-2 and TRBJ1-2; D unclear. CDR1 and CDR2 (germline): SGHTA, FQGNSA. Trimming removed 2 bases from V and 5 bases from J, with 15 bases in between. The CDR3 is 15 amino acids.

The CDR3: CASSPRGSGNEQYF. In DNA form, the CDR3 reads TGCGCCAGCAGCCCCCGGGGAAGCGGCAATGAGCAGTACTTC. The chain uses TRBV4-3 and TRBJ2-7, with D perhaps matching TRBD2 (5 bases). In germline, CDR1 is LGHNA, CDR2 YSLEER. V was clipped by 4 bases and J by 7 bases, with 17 bases between them. The CDR3 consists of 14 residues.

This chain joins TRBV20-1 and TRBJ1-2; TRBD1 aligns across 8 bases. V shed 2 bases, J shed 7 bases, and the junction held 12 bases outside the gene matches. CDR1 DFQATT and CDR2 SNEGSKA come from the germline V gene (reference sequence). The CDR3 has 15 residues. CDR3 residues: CSARRGDRGFSGYTF. Here the CDR3 DNA reads TGCAGTGCTAGAAGGGGTGACAGGGGTTTCAGTGGCTACACCTTC.

The sample holds many counts of this clonotype. V gene TRBV7-2 combines with J gene TRBJ2-3; D not certain. The J call may be mistaken, given a closer DNA end match to TRBJ2-5. CDR1 is SGHTA, CDR2 FQGNSA, per germline. This CDR3 is built from 11 residues. The CDR3 DNA follows: TGTGCCAGCAGTCCTAAAGGGACCCAGTACTTC. Amino acids: CASSPKGTQYF.

This clonotype was observed a handful of times. The chain links TRBV18 to TRBJ1-5, with a possible D match to TRBD1 (5 bases). Between the trimmed V and J ends, which lost 11 bases and 5 bases, there was a span of 16 bases. Germline assignment: CDR1 KGHSH and CDR2 LQKENI. The CDR3 is 13 amino acids. In DNA, the CDR3 is TGTGCCGCCGGGACGGGTAGAGATCAGCCCCAGCATTTT. It encodes CAAGTGRDQPQHF.

This clonotype was seen at least ten times. The chain employs TRBV20-1 and TRBJ2-7, with 7 bases matching TRBD1. The CDR3 is made up of 15 amino acids. After removal of 2 bases from V and 6 bases from J, the junction contained 13 bases not matched to a gene. Germline V gene data show CDR1 as DFQATT and CDR2 as SNEGSKA (reference sequence). Here the CDR3 DNA reads TGCAGTGCTAGAAAGGGACAGAGTATAGTGGGCGAGCAGTACTTC. Translation gives CSARKGQSIVGEQYF.

The chain has TRBV14 and TRBJ1-2; no clear D. CDR1 is SGHDN, CDR2 FVKESK, per germline. The CDR3 runs 13 residues. The V and J ends lost 3 bases and 4 bases respectively, with 9 bases between them. The CDR3: CASSQVQTYGYTF. CDR3 coding DNA: TGTGCCAGCAGCCAGGTGCAGACCTATGGCTACACCTTC.

Comments on this clonotype: A junction end diverges from the germline sequence, so it may reflect a read error. The rearrangement uses TRBV24-1 and TRBJ2-1, with D perhaps assigned TRBD1 or TRBD2 (6 bases each). Germline V lookup: CDR1 KGHDR, CDR2 SFDVKD. The CDR3 has 14 residues. The CDR3, as DNA: TGTGCCACCAGTGGTTCCGGGGGCATGAATGGGCAGTTCTTC. Translation gives CATSGSGGMNGQFF.

This clonotype was counted between two and nine times. This chain connects TRBV18 to TRBJ2-7; 14 bases are shared with TRBD2. Germline V gene data show CDR1 as KGHSH and CDR2 as LQKENI. V shed 2 bases, J shed 3 bases, and the junction held 6 bases outside the gene matches. This CDR3 region has 17 residues. The CDR3 sequence is CASSPETSGRARYEQYF. The CDR3 nucleotides read TGTGCCAGCTCACCAGAGACTAGCGGGAGGGCCCGCTACGAGCAGTACTTC.

This clonotype was detected many times. J is TRBJ2-7 and V is TRBV5-1, with 7 nucleotides matching TRBD1. This CDR3 has 13 amino acids. The germline CDR1 and CDR2 sequences are SGHRS and YFSETQ. Trimming cost V 1 base and J 4 bases; bases outside gene matches: 2. The chain's CDR3 is CASSLIRGYEQYF. The CDR3 DNA reads TGCGCCAGCAGCTTGATCAGGGGGTACGAGCAGTACTTC.

In its sample, this clonotype was seen a few times. V and J are TRBV20-1 and TRBJ2-7; 10 bases line up with TRBD2. The CDR3 sequence is 16 residues long. Germline V gene data show CDR1 as DFQATT and CDR2 as SNEGSKA (reference sequence). The J segment lost 7 bases and the V segment lost 0 bases, leaving 12 bases of the junction unmatched. The DNA for the CDR3 is TGCAGTGCTAGAGATCCAGCGGGAGGGCACTACAATGAGCAGTACTTC. Protein sequence: CSARDPAGGHYNEQYF.

A few counts support this clonotype. V and J are TRBV20-1 and TRBJ2-7, with TRBD2 identical over 8 bases. The CDR3 covers 17 residues. J gave up 1 base and V 1 base, and 12 bases lay outside the gene matches. Germline loops: CDR1 DFQATT, CDR2 SNEGSKA (reference sequence). Here the CDR3 reads CSARGGGSGAKSYEQYF. The CDR3 DNA reads TGCAGTGCTAGAGGAGGAGGTAGCGGGGCAAAATCCTACGAGCAGTACTTC.

The CDR3 DNA follows: TGTGCCAGCTCATTGAGGGAGTCATACAATGAGCAGTACTTC. It codes for CASSLRESYNEQYF. V is TRBV18 and J is TRBJ2-7, with D perhaps TRBD2 (5 bases). The length of the CDR3 is 14 residues. The V and J ends lost 5 bases and 7 bases respectively, with 18 bases between them. The germline CDR1 and CDR2 sequences are KGHSH and LQKENI.

Notes on this clonotype: A read error may account for a junction end that differs from germline. The J gene is TRBJ2-3, the V gene TRBV27, with D possibly matching TRBD2 (6 bases). This CDR3 spans 15 amino acids. Per the germline V gene, CDR1 is MNHEY and CDR2 is SMNVEV (reference sequence). The CDR3 nucleotides read TGTGCCAGCAGTGGGCAGGTTACTAGCACAGATACGAAGTATTTT. This translates into CASSGQVTSTDTKYF.

The chain combines TRBV12-3 or TRBV12-4 with TRBJ1-2; TRBD1 matches at 8 bases. The CDR3 is 14 residues long. Losses at the gene ends were 8 bases for V and 8 bases for J; bases not matched to a gene: 13. CDR3 in DNA: TGTGCCAGCGGCCTGAGACAGGGGCGTAAAGGCTACACCTTC. Its translation is CASGLRQGRKGYTF.

The rearrangement joins TRBV19 to TRBJ2-1; D gene unclear. The CDR3 has 14 residues. Germline V gene data show CDR1 as LNHDA and CDR2 as SQIVND (reference sequence). The V and J ends lost 5 bases and 6 bases respectively, with 14 bases between them. DNA of the CDR3: TGTGCCAGTAGTCCCGGTCCCTCGGCCAATGAGCAGTTCTTC. Protein: CASSPGPSANEQFF.

This clonotype was counted only a few times. This rearrangement joins TRBV9 to TRBJ2-7; D possibly matches TRBD1 or TRBD2 (5 bases each). There are 15 residues in the CDR3. The germline gives CDR1 SGDLS, CDR2 YYNGEE. Trimming shortened V by 0 bases and J by 3 bases, and 13 bases separated the two germline ends. CDR3 sequence reads: CASSVVPGSGYEQYF. CDR3 nucleotide sequence: TGTGCCAGCAGCGTAGTCCCAGGGAGTGGCTACGAGCAGTACTTC. Variable domain in full (rest from reference TRBV9 and TRBJ2-7): DSGVTQTPKHLITATGQRVTLRCSPRSGDLSVYWYQQSLDQGLQFLIQYYNGEERAKGNILERFSAQQFPDLHSELNLSSLELGDSALYFCASSVVPGSGYEQYFGPGTRLTVT.

This clonotype showed up just a few times. The chain uses TRBV6-1 and TRBJ2-5; maybe TRBD2 (6 bases). CDR3 length: 17 amino acids. In germline, CDR1 is MNHNS, CDR2 SASEGT. The V end lost 7 bases, the J end lost 2 bases, and 23 bases lay between the germline ends. The CDR3 sequence is CASTSRDSSYLQETQYF. For the CDR3, the DNA is TGTGCCAGCACCAGCCGGGACTCCTCTTACTTGCAAGAGACCCAGTACTTC.

V is TRBV2 and J is TRBJ2-2, with unresolved D. CDR1 is SNHLY, CDR2 FYNNEI, per germline. The V end lost 5 bases, the J end lost 0 bases, and 7 bases lay between the germline ends. The CDR3 runs to 14 residues. This CDR3 is CASSSTSNTGELFF. The CDR3 DNA sequence: TGTGCCAGCAGTAGCACCTCGAACACCGGGGAGCTGTTTTTT.

This rearrangement joins TRBV20-1 to TRBJ2-5; D might be TRBD1 (5 bases). This CDR3 has 13 amino acids. Deletions cut 3 bases from V and 2 bases from J, with 10 bases between. Germline CDR1 reads DFQATT; CDR2 reads SNEGSKA (reference sequence). The CDR3 region has the DNA TGCAGTGCTAGTGACAGACGACAAGAGACCCAGTACTTC. Protein product: CSASDRRQETQYF.

The rearrangement links TRBV19 to TRBJ1-6; TRBD1 matches 7 bases. Germline assignment: CDR1 LNHDA and CDR2 SQIVND (reference sequence). This CDR3 contains 14 residues. After removal of 5 bases from V and 8 bases from J, the junction contained 6 bases not matched to a gene. The CDR3 region has the DNA TGTGCCAGTAGTCGCCGGGACAGCTATTCACCCCTCCACTTT. Protein product: CASSRRDSYSPLHF.